The 30 T cell receptor beta chains given below trace back to one sample, sequenced in a study of early T cells in non-severe SARS-CoV-2 infection. TCRdb reprocessed the 5' RACE reads with MiXCR, giving one entry per CDR3 protein. The repertoire holds 70,000 to 90,000 distinct CDR3 sequences, with more than 12% as singletons. Sequences were obtained from whole blood. Receptor source: an adult who was a healthcare worker with PCR-confirmed SARS-CoV-2 infection or an uninfected control (not recorded which).

The CDR3 here is CASSQGGGATDTQYF. The CDR3 region has the DNA TGCGCCAGCAGCCAAGGAGGCGGGGCCACAGATACGCAGTATTTT. The chain is built from TRBV4-3 and TRBJ2-3; TRBD2 might be the D (6 bases). CDR3 length: 15 residues. V lost 1 base to trimming and J lost 2 bases, with 10 bases between them. Germline CDR1 is LGHNA and CDR2 is YSLEER.

The V call is TRBV5-1, the J call TRBJ1-1, with D perhaps matching TRBD1 (5 bases). The V and J ends lost 3 bases and 1 base respectively, with 7 bases between them. CDR1 is SGHRS and CDR2 is YFSETQ in the germline V gene. The CDR3 spans 13 residues. The CDR3 is CASSWDGNTEAFF. The CDR3 bases are TGCGCCAGCAGCTGGGACGGGAACACTGAAGCTTTCTTT.

The rearrangement uses TRBV11-2 and TRBJ2-7; D may be TRBD2 (6 bases). Germline V gives CDR1 SGHAT, CDR2 FQNNGV. This CDR3 comprises 15 residues. The V and J ends lost 3 bases and 6 bases respectively, with 18 bases between them. In DNA, the CDR3 is TGTGCCAGCAGCTTTACCCCGGAGGGGAGGAGCGAGCAGTACTTC. Translated, it gives CASSFTPEGRSEQYF.

The V call is TRBV11-3, the J call TRBJ2-3, with TRBD2 identical over 10 bases. This CDR3 comprises 16 residues. The germline gives CDR1 SGHNT, CDR2 YENEEA. V lost 5 bases, J lost 6 bases, and 11 bases stayed unmatched. CDR3: CASSPSVAGGRDTQYF. The DNA of the CDR3 is TGTGCCAGCAGCCCGTCTGTAGCGGGAGGACGCGATACGCAGTATTTT.

This clonotype was seen a few times. This rearrangement joins TRBV7-6 to TRBJ2-2, with TRBD1 identical over 7 bases. Unmatched junction bases numbered 3, after V lost 5 bases and J lost 0 bases. CDR1 is SGHVS and CDR2 is FNYEAQ in the germline V gene. This CDR3 has 15 residues. The CDR3 sequence is CASSRTGPNTGELFF. The CDR3 region has the DNA TGTGCCAGCAGCCGGACAGGCCCGAACACCGGGGAGCTGTTTTTT.

In its sample, this clonotype was seen a few times. The chain combines TRBV6-2 or TRBV6-3 with TRBJ2-2; 8 bases are a match to TRBD2. The CDR3 has 14 residues. J lost 3 bases, V lost 5 bases, and 2 bases had no gene match. Germline CDR1 MNHEY, CDR2 SVGEGT. Written as DNA, the CDR3 is TGTGCCAGCAGTAGCGGGAGTGACACCGGGGAGCTGTTTTTT. It is translated as CASSSGSDTGELFF.

The genes are TRBV12-3 or TRBV12-4 and TRBJ1-1; perhaps TRBD1 as D (5 bases). This CDR3 is built from 15 residues. V was trimmed by 7 bases and J by 2 bases, leaving 17 bases between them. The CDR3 sequence: CASTFRDLPNTEAFF. The CDR3 DNA sequence: TGTGCCAGCACTTTTAGGGACCTTCCAAACACTGAAGCTTTCTTT.

V is TRBV20-1 and J is TRBJ2-1, with 7 bases aligning to TRBD2. There are 13 residues in the CDR3. The trim removed 0 bases at V and 8 bases at J, leaving 4 bases unmatched. Looked up from germline, CDR1 is DFQATT and CDR2 is SNEGSKA (reference sequence). This CDR3 reads CSAREGRVHEQFF. The CDR3 bases are TGCAGTGCTAGAGAGGGGAGGGTCCATGAGCAGTTCTTC.

The chain links TRBV5-1 to TRBJ2-1; 7 bases match TRBD2. The V segment lost 0 bases and the J segment 4 bases; nucleotides outside the gene matches: 13. CDR1 and CDR2 from the germline V gene are SGHRS and YFSETQ. The CDR3 runs 18 residues. The CDR3 protein is CASSLGALKAGKYNEQFF. The CDR3 DNA reads TGCGCCAGCAGCTTGGGAGCCCTCAAAGCGGGAAAGTACAATGAGCAGTTCTTC.

There are a few counts of this clonotype. The rearrangement uses TRBV6-6 and TRBJ2-7; D might be TRBD1 (6 bases). CDR1 is MNHNY, CDR2 SVGAGI, per germline (reference sequence). The CDR3 sequence is 14 residues long. V was clipped by 5 bases and J by 2 bases, with 13 bases between them. This chain's CDR3 is CASSQLQGTYEQYF. CDR3 DNA sequence: TGTGCCAGCAGTCAACTACAGGGAACCTACGAGCAGTACTTC.

The chain recombines TRBV4-1 with TRBJ2-3; 7 bases match TRBD2. V dropped 6 bases and J dropped 0; count of bases not matched to a gene: 12. Germline-derived CDR1 and CDR2 are MGHRA and YSYEKL. The CDR3 totals 17 residues. Here the CDR3 reads CASRQVVGRASTDTQYF. The CDR3, as DNA: TGCGCCAGCAGACAGGTCGTAGGGAGGGCTAGCACAGATACGCAGTATTTT.

This chain links TRBV5-4 with TRBJ2-3; 9 bases map to TRBD1. The CDR3 extends over 14 amino acids. CDR1 is SGHNT, CDR2 YYREEE, per germline (reference sequence). After removal of 3 bases from V and 6 bases from J, the junction contained 5 bases not matched to a gene. In DNA form, the CDR3 reads TGTGCCAGCAGCTCGGGACAGGGTGAGGATACGCAGTATTTT. It codes for CASSSGQGEDTQYF.

This clonotype was detected ten times or more. The chain recombines TRBV29-1 with TRBJ1-4; 7 positions agree with TRBD1. The CDR3 spans 13 residues. V lost 6 bases to trimming and J lost 6 bases; unmatched junction nucleotides: 7. CDR1 and CDR2 from the germline V gene are SQVTM and ANQGSEA. In DNA, the CDR3 is TGCAGCGTCCGACAGGGCTTATATGAAAAACTGTTTTTT. Translating gives CSVRQGLYEKLFF.

The table lists this clonotype with a few counts. V and J are TRBV10-2 and TRBJ1-6; unclear D gene. The V end was cut by 6 bases, the J end by 10 bases, with 19 bases between. Germline V gene lookup returns CDR1 WSHSY and CDR2 SAAADI. CDR3 length: 15 amino acids. This chain's CDR3 is CASSSPGPSRSPLHF. The CDR3 bases are TGCGCCAGCAGCTCCCCGGGCCCCTCCAGGTCACCCCTCCACTTT.

The chain recombines TRBV28 with TRBJ2-2; D is possibly TRBD2 (5 bases). The CDR3 has 14 residues. Germline CDR1 MDHEN, CDR2 SYDVKM. Trimming took 5 bases from V and 2 from J, leaving 9 bases between them. The chain's CDR3 is CASSPGINTGELFF. In nucleotides, the CDR3 is TGTGCCAGCAGTCCCGGGATCAACACCGGGGAGCTGTTTTTT.

The rearrangement uses TRBV12-5 and TRBJ2-3, with D uncertain. Germline CDR1 reads LGHNT; CDR2 reads FRNRAP. The ends were cut back, 1 base at V and 4 bases at J, with 0 bases in the middle. The CDR3 contains 11 residues. For the CDR3, the DNA is TGTGCTAGTGGTTTGGCAGATACGCAGTATTTT. Its protein is CASGLADTQYF.

The V gene is TRBV5-5, the J gene TRBJ2-7; possible D gene TRBD1, 6 bases. The CDR3 runs 14 residues. Germline CDR1 reads SGHKS; CDR2 reads YYEKEE (reference sequence). Between the trimmed V and J ends, which lost 3 bases and 2 bases, there was a span of 12 bases. CDR3 nucleotides: TGTGCCAGCAGCTCGGAGAGGGGGACCTACGAGCAGTACTTC. Translation gives CASSSERGTYEQYF.

This clonotype was seen a few times. This chain connects TRBV11-2 to TRBJ1-1; TRBD1 is a possible D gene (6 bases). V was clipped by 4 bases and J by 7 bases, with 10 bases between them. This CDR3 has 12 amino acids. Germline V gene lookup returns CDR1 SGHAT and CDR2 FQNNGV. The DNA for the CDR3 is TGTGCCAGCAGCTCCACAGGGCTTGAAGCTTTCTTT. Translating gives CASSSTGLEAFF. Full variable domain (remainder filled in from reference TRBV11-2 and TRBJ1-1): EAGVAQSPRYKIIEKRQSVAFWCNPISGHATLYWYQQILGQGPKLLIQFQNNGVVDDSQLPKDRFSAERLKGVDSTLKIQPAKLEDSAVYLCASSSTGLEAFFGQGTRLTVV.

This sequence joins TRBV5-1 and TRBJ2-5; D not resolved. Deletions cut 7 bases from V and 5 bases from J, with 3 bases between. This CDR3 region has 9 residues. Per the germline V gene, CDR1 is SGHRS and CDR2 is YFSETQ. CDR3 sequence reads: CASWETQYF. For the CDR3, the DNA is TGCGCCAGCTGGGAGACCCAGTACTTC.

The chain carries TRBV9 and TRBJ2-1, with 13 bases lining up with TRBD2. The junction had 4 bases not matched to a gene; V was cut back by 2 bases and J by 8 bases. The CDR3 covers 15 residues. Germline CDR1 and CDR2: SGDLS and YYNGEE. Written as DNA, the CDR3 is TGTGCCAGCAGCGTGGGGACTAGCGGGACCGATGAGCAGTTCTTC. It specifies CASSVGTSGTDEQFF.

This clonotype was found a few times. The chain couples TRBV5-1 to TRBJ2-7, with D unclear. The CDR3 loop spans 12 amino acids. Trimming removed 0 bases at V and 6 bases at J, with 7 bases between. Germline CDR1 is SGHRS and CDR2 is YFSETQ. CDR3 region: CASSLDGGEQYF. CDR3 bases: TGCGCCAGCAGCTTGGATGGCGGCGAGCAGTACTTC. The whole variable domain, remainder taken from reference TRBV5-1 and TRBJ2-7, is KAGVTQTPRYLIKTRGQQVTLSCSPISGHRSVSWYQQTPGQGLQFLFEYFSETQRNKGNFPGRFSGRQFSNSRSEMNVSTLELGDSALYLCASSLDGGEQYFGPGTRLTVT.

The chain links TRBV21-1 to TRBJ2-3; the D segment call TRBD2 is taken from the table without a DNA check. TRBV21-1 is a documented pseudogene. This CDR3 comprises 15 residues. The CDR3 region has the DNA TGTGCCAACAGCACACTAGCGGGATTGGGAGATACGCAGTATTTT. Translation: CANSTLAGLGDTQYF.

The chain combines TRBV12-3 or TRBV12-4 with TRBJ2-1, with 9 nucleotides matching TRBD1. The CDR3 loop spans 11 amino acids. The junction had 4 bases not matched to a gene; V was cut back by 5 bases and J by 14 bases. The CDR3 DNA reads as TGTGCCAGCAGTCGGGGACAGGGAAAGTTCTTC. Protein: CASSRGQGKFF.

In its sample, this clonotype was seen a few times. J is TRBJ2-7 and V is TRBV2, with D perhaps TRBD2 (6 bases). The germline V and J ends were trimmed by 6 bases and 2 bases, with 20 bases remaining between them. This CDR3 contains 16 residues. Germline loops: CDR1 SNHLY, CDR2 FYNNEI. The CDR3 bases are TGTGCCAGCAGCGGAAGGTCGGGGGAAAGGCCCTACGAGCAGTACTTC. This sequence encodes CASSGRSGERPYEQYF.

This clonotype was detected a few times. The chain links TRBV19 to TRBJ2-1; D tentatively reads TRBD1 or TRBD2 (5 bases each). CDR1 and CDR2 from the germline V gene are LNHDA and SQIVND (reference sequence). V was shortened by 5 bases and J by 7 bases, with 21 bases between the two germline ends. The CDR3 has 16 amino acids. The CDR3 DNA reads as TGTGCCAGTAGTCTGGGACGGCGGCTAACAAGGAATGAGCAGTTCTTC. Its translation: CASSLGRRLTRNEQFF.

This chain links TRBV2 with TRBJ2-4; D is possibly TRBD2 (6 bases). The V end was cut by 7 bases, the J end by 9 bases, with 10 bases between. CDR1 and CDR2 (germline): SNHLY, FYNNEI. There are 11 residues in the CDR3. CDR3 amino acids: CASNLGGIQYF. For the CDR3, the DNA is TGTGCCAGCAACTTGGGAGGCATTCAGTACTTC.

The chain combines TRBV20-1 with TRBJ1-2; D gene ambiguous. Trimming left V 0 bases short and J 2 bases short, with 7 bases between. Germline CDR1 and CDR2: DFQATT and SNEGSKA (reference sequence). There are 13 residues in the CDR3. CDR3 DNA: TGCAGTGCTAGAGATCCGGGAAACTATGGCTACACCTTC. Protein: CSARDPGNYGYTF.

V usage is TRBV5-5 and J usage is TRBJ2-1, with unresolved D. CDR3 length: 14 amino acids. Trimming shortened V by 0 bases and J by 2 bases, and 6 bases separated the two germline ends. Germline CDR1 SGHKS, CDR2 YYEKEE (reference sequence). The CDR3 is CASSLVGTYNEQFF. In DNA form, the CDR3 reads TGTGCCAGCAGCTTGGTAGGAACCTACAATGAGCAGTTCTTC.

The genes are TRBV19 and TRBJ2-2, with D possibly matching TRBD1 (5 bases). Germline lookup yields CDR1 LNHDA and CDR2 SQIVND (reference sequence). With 5 bases removed from V and 1 base from J, the gap between germline ends came to 11 bases. CDR3 length: 15 amino acids. CDR3 amino acids: CASSARVWNTGELFF. The CDR3 DNA is TGTGCCAGTAGTGCCAGGGTGTGGAACACCGGGGAGCTGTTTTTT.

This clonotype was observed a handful of times. The genes are TRBV29-1 and TRBJ2-7; 7 bases line up with TRBD1. Germline loops: CDR1 SQVTM, CDR2 ANQGSEA. The CDR3 runs to 14 residues. Trimming took 7 bases from V and 0 from J; bases not matched to a gene: 9. CDR3 region: CSARAQGSSYEQYF. The CDR3 nucleotides are TGCAGCGCCCGGGCACAGGGGAGCTCCTACGAGCAGTACTTC.